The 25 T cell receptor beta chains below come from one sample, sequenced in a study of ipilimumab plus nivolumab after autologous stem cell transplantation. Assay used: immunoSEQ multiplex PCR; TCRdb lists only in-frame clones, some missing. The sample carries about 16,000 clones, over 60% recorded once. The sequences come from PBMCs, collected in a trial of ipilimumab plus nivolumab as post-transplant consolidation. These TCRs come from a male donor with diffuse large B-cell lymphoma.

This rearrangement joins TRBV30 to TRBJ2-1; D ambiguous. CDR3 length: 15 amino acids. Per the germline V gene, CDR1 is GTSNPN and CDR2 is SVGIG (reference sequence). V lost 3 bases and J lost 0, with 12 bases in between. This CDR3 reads CAWRNVRSSYNEQFF. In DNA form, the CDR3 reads TGTGCCTGGAGAAACGTACGGAGCTCCTACAATGAGCAGTTCTTC. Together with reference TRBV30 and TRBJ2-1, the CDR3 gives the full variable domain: SQTIHQWPATLVQPVGSPLSLECTVEGTSNPNLYWYRQAAGRGLQLLFYSVGIGQISSEVPQNLSASRPQDRQFILSSKKLLLSDSGFYLCAWRNVRSSYNEQFFGPGTRLTVL.

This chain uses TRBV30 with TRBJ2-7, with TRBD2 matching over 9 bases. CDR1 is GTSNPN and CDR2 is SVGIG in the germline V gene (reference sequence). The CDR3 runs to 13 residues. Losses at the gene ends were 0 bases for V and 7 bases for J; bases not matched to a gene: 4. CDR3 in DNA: TGTGCCTGGAGTGTTAGCGGGAGTTGGGAGCAGTACTTC. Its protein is CAWSVSGSWEQYF.

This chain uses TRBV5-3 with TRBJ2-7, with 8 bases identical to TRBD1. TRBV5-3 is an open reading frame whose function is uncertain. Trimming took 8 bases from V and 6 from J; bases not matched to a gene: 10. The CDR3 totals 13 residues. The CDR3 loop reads CASSLQGAIEQYF. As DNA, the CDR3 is TGTGCCAGCAGCCTTCAGGGGGCTATCGAGCAGTACTTC.

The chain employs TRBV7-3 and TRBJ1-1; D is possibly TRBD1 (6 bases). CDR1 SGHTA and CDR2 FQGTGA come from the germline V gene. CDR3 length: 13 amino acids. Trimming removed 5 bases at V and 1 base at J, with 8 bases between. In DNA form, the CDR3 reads TGTGCCAGCAGCCCAGGGGCGAACACTGAAGCTTTCTTT. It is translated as CASSPGANTEAFF.

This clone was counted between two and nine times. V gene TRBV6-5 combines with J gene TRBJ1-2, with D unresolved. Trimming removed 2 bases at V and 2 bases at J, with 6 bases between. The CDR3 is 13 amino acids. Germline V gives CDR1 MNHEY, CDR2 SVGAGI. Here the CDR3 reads CASSYEGNYGYTF. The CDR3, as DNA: TGTGCCAGCAGTTACGAAGGCAACTATGGCTACACCTTC.

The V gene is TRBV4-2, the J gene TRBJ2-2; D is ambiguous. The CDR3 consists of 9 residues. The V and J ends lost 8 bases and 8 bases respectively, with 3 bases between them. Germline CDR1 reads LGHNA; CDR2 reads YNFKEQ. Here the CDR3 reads CASAGELFF. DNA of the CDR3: TGTGCCAGCGCGGGGGAGCTGTTTTTT.

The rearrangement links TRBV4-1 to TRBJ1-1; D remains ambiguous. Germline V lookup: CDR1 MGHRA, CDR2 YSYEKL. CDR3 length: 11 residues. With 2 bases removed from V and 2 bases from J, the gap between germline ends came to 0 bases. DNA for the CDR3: TGCGCCAGCAGCCAAAACACTGAAGCTTTCTTT. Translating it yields CASSQNTEAFF.

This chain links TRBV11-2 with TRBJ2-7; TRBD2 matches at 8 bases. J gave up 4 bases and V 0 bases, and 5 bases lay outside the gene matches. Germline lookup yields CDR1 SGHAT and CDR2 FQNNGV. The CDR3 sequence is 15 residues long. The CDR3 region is CASSLEGSGVYEQYF. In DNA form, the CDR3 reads TGTGCCAGCAGCTTAGAGGGTAGCGGGGTTTACGAGCAGTACTTC.

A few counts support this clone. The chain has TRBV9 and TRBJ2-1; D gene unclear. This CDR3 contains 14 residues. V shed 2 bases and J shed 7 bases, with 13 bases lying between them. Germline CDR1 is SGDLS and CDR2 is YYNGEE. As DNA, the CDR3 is TGTGCCAGCAGCGTGTTCGGCGGTTCAAATGAGCAGTTCTTC. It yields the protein CASSVFGGSNEQFF.

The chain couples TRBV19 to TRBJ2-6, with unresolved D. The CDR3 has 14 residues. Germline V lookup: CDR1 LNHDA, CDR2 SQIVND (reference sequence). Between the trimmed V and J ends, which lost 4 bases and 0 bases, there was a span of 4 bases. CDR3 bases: TGTGCCAGTAGTACAGTCTCTGGGGCCAACGTCCTGACTTTC. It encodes CASSTVSGANVLTF.

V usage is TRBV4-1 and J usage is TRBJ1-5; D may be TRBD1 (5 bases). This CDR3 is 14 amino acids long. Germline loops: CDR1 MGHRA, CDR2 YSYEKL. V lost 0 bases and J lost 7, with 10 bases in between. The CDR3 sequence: CASSQEAGSQPQHF. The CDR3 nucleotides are TGCGCCAGCAGCCAAGAGGCAGGGTCCCAGCCCCAGCATTTT.

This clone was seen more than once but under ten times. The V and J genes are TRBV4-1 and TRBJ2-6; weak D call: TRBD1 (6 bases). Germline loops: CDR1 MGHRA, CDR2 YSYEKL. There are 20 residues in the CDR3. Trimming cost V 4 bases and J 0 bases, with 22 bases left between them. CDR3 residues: CASSPQGWLLVYSGANVLTF. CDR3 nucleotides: TGCGCCAGCAGCCCACAGGGCTGGCTACTTGTTTACTCTGGGGCCAACGTCCTGACTTTC.

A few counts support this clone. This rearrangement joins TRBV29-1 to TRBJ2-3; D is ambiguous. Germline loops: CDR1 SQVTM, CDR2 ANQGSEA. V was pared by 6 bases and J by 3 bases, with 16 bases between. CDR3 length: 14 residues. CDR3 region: CSVVDTLGTDTQYF. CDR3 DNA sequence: TGCAGCGTGGTGGATACCCTCGGGACAGATACGCAGTATTTT.

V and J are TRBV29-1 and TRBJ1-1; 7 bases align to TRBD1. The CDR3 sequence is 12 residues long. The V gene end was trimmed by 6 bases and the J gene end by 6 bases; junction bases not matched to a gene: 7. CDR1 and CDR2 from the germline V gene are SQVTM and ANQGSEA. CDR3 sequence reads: CSVRQGRSEAFF. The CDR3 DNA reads TGCAGCGTACGACAGGGAAGGTCTGAAGCTTTCTTT.

CDR3 sequence: CSVTTGDNSPLHF. In nucleotides, the CDR3 is TGCAGCGTAACGACAGGGGATAATTCACCCCTCCACTTT. The V and J genes are TRBV29-1 and TRBJ1-6; 8 nucleotides align to TRBD1. V was pared by 6 bases and J by 5 bases, with 3 bases of the junction left unmatched. The CDR3 contains 13 residues. CDR1 SQVTM and CDR2 ANQGSEA come from the germline V gene.

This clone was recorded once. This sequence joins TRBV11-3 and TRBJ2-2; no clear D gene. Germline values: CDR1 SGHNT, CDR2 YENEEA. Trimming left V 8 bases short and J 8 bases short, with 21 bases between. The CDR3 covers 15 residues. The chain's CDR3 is CASLPSGQMSGELFF. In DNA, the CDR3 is TGTGCCAGCCTCCCCTCCGGTCAGATGTCGGGGGAGCTGTTTTTT.

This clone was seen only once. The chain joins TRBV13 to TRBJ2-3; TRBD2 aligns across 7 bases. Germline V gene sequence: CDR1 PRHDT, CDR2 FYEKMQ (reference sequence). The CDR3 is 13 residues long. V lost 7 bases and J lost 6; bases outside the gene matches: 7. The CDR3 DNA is TGTGCCAGCACCCAGGGAGGGTACGATACGCAGTATTTT. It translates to CASTQGGYDTQYF.

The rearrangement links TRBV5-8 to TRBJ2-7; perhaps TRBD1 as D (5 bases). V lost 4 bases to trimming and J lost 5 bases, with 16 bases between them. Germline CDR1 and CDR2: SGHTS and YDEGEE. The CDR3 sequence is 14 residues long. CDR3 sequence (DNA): TGTGCCAGCAGCCCCTGGACAAACGTGGACGAGCAGTACTTC. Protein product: CASSPWTNVDEQYF. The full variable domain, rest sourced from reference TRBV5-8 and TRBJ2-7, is EAGVTQSPTHLIKTRGQQATLRCSPISGHTSVYWYQQALGLGLQFLLWYDEGEERNRGNFPPRFSGRQFPNYSSELNVNALELEDSALYLCASSPWTNVDEQYFGPGTRLTVT.

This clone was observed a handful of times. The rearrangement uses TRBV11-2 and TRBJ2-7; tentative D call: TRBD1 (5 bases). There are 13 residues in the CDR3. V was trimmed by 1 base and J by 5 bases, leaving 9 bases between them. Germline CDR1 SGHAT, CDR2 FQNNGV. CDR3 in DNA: TGTGCCAGCAGCTTAGCAGGGCTCGACGAGCAGTACTTC. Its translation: CASSLAGLDEQYF.

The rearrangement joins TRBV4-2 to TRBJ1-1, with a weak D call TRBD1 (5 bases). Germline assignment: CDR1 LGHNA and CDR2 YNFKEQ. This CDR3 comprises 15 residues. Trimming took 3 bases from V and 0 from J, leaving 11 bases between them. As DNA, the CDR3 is TGTGCCAGCAGCCATACCGGGACTATGAACACTGAAGCTTTCTTT. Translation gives CASSHTGTMNTEAFF.

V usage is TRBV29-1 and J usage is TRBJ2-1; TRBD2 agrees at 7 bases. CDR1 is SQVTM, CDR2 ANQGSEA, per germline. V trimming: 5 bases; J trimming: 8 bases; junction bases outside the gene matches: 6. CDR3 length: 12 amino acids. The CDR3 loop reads CSVLREDHEQFF. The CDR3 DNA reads TGCAGCGTTCTTCGGGAGGACCATGAGCAGTTCTTC.

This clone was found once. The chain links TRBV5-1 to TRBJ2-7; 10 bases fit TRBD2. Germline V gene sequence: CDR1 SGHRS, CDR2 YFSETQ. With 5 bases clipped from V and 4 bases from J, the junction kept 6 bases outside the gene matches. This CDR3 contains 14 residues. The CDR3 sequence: CASSSLTSGYEQYF. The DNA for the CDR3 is TGCGCCAGCAGTTCGCTGACTAGCGGGTACGAGCAGTACTTC. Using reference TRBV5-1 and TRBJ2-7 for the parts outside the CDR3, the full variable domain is KAGVTQTPRYLIKTRGQQVTLSCSPISGHRSVSWYQQTPGQGLQFLFEYFSETQRNKGNFPGRFSGRQFSNSRSEMNVSTLELGDSALYLCASSSLTSGYEQYFGPGTRLTVT.

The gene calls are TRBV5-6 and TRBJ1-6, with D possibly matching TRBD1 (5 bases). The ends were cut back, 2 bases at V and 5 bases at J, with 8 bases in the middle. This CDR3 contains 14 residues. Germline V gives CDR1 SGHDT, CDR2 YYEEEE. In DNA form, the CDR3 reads TGTGCCAGCAGCTTACCGGGACATAATTCACCCCTCCACTTT. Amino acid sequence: CASSLPGHNSPLHF.

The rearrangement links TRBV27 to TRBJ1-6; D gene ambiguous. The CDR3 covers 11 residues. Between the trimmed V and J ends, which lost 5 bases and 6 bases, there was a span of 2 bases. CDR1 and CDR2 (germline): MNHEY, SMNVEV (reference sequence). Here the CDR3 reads CASSLNSPLHF. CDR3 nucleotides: TGTGCCAGCAGTCTTAATTCACCCCTCCACTTT.

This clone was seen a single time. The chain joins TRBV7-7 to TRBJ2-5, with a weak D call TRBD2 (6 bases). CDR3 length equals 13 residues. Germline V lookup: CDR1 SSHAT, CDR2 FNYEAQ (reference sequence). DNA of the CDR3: TGTGCTAGCGGTGGGTCGATTCAAGAGACCCAGTACTTC. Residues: CASGGSIQETQYF.